Included here is one TCR beta chain sequence, with context. Its antigen is as yet unknown. Germline V lookup: CDR1 WSHSY, CDR2 SAAADI. The germline V and J ends were trimmed by 4 bases and 0 bases, with 13 bases remaining between them. This CDR3 has 15 amino acids. The data were obtained in a study of CD8+CD57+ T cells in acquired aplastic anemia. Looking at the study overall: On average, sorted CD4+ and CD8+ cells gave 2.5 to 4 ug of DNA.

Those patients picked for sequencing had displayed CD8+CD57+ cell expansion on flow cytometry. Each patient gave a blood sample that was collected before any therapy had been received. Notes on the study in general: Statistical testing detected no significant gap in CD8+ Simpson's diversity between patients and controls. Nearly 30 CD8+ CDR3 sequences were shared between patients and controls.

Genomic DNA constituted the template upon which TCR beta VDJ and CDR3 profiling was performed. TCRdb used MiXCR to reprocess the reads, holding one entry per CDR3 protein. The data show about 160,000 distinct CDR3 sequences, 71% seen once. This sequence was found in a human donor with aplastic anemia. Sequencing was done on a sample of sorted CD4+, CD8+, or CD8+CD57+ T cells (not recorded which) from PBMCs. The V gene is TRBV10-2, the J gene TRBJ2-7, with D hard to call. CDR3 DNA: TGCGCCAGCAGTGGGCCTGGGCGGAGCTCCTACGAGCAGTACTTC. Translating it yields CASSGPGRSSYEQYF.